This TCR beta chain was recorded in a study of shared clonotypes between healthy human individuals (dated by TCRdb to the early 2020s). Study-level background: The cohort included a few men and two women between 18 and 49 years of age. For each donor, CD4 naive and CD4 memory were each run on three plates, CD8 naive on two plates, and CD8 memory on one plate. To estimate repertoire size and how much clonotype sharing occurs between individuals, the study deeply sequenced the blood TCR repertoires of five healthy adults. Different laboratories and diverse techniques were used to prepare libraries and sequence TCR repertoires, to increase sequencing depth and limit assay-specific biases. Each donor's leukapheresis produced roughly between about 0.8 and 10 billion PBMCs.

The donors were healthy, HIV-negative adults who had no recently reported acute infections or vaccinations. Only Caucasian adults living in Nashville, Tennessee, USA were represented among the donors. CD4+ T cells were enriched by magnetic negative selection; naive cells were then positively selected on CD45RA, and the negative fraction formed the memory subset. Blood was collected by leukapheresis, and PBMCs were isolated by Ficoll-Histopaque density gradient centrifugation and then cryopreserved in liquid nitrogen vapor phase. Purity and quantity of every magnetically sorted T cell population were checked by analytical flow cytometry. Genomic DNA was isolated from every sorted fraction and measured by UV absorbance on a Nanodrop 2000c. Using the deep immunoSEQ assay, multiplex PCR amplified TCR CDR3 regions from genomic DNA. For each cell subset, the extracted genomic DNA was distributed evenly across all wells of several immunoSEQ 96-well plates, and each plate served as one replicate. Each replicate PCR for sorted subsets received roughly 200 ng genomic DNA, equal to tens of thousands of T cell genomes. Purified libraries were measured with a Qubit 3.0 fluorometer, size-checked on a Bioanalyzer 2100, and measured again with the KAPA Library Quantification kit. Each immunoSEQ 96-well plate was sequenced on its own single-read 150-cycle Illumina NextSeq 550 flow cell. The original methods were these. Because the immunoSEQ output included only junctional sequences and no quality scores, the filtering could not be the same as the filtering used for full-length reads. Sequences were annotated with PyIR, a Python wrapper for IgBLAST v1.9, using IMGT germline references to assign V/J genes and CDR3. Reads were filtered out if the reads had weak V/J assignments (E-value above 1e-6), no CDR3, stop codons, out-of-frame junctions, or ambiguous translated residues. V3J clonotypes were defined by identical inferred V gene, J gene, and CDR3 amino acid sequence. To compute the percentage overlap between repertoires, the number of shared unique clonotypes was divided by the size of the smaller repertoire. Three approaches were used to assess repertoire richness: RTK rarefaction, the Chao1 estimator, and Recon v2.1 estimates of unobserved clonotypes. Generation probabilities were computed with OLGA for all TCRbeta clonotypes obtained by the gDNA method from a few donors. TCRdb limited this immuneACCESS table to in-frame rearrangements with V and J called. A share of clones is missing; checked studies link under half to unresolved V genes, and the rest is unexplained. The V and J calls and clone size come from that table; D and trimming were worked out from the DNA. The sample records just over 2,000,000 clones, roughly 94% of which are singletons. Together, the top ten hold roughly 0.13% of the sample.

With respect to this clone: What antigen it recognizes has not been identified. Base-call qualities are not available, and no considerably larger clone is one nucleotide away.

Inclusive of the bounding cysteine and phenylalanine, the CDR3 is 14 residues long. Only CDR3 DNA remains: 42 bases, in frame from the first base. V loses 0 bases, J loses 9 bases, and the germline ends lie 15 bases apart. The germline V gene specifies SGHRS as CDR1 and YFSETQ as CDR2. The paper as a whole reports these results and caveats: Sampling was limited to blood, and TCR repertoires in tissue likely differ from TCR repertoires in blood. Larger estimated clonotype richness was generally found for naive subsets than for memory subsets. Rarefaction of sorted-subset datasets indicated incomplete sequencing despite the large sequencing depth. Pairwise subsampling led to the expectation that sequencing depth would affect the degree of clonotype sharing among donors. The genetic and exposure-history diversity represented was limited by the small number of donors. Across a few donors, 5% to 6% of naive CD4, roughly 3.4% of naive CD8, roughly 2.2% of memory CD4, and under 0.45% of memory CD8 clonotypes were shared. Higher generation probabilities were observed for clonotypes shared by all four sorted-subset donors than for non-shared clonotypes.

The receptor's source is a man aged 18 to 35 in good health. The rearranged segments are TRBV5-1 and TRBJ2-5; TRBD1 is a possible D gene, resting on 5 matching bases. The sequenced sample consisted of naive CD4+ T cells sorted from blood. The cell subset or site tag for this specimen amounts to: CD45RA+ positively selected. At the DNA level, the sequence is TGCGCCAGCAGCTTGGATGACACCCAAGGGGCCCAGTACTTC. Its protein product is CASSLDDTQGAQYF.